Listed below are T cell receptor beta chains from one sample, sequenced in a study of T-cell memory formation after mild COVID-19. From the 5' RACE reads, TCRdb called clonotypes with MiXCR, one entry per CDR3 protein. The table records roughly 480,000 distinct CDR3 sequences, approximately 25% of them present only once. The sequenced sample consisted of PBMCs or a T cell subset sorted from them (not recorded which). These receptors originate from an adult woman who had mild COVID-19 (a few samples of this study predate the infection). Cell type and time point are not known. Each CDR3 is given with its conserved first and last residue. D genes are given only for firm matches. The size entry is marked missing in some rows and otherwise reads once, few, many or a size class.

TRBV3-1	TRBJ2-1	.	.	TGTGCCAGCAGCCAAGAAAACCCGGGACTCTTGTACAATGAGCAGTTCTTC	CASSQENPGLLYNEQFF
TRBV20-1	TRBJ1-2	few	.	TGCAGTGCTAGAGATGGGAATCCGGGCTACACCTTC	CSARDGNPGYTF
TRBV10-3	TRBJ2-7	few	TRBD1	TGTGCCATCAGTGAGTCTTCCAAGACAGGGGGGCACTACGAGCAGTACTTC	CAISESSKTGGHYEQYF
TRBV18	TRBJ1-2	few	.	TGTGCCAGCTCACACACGGACACTAACTATGGCTACACCTTC	CASSHTDTNYGYTF
TRBV20-1	TRBJ2-3	.	.	TGCAGTGGACTACATGCCCCCACAGATACGCAGTATTTT	CSGLHAPTDTQYF
TRBV7-2	TRBJ1-6	few	.	TGTGCCAGCAGCGGTCGACAAAGTTCACCCCTCCACTTT	CASSGRQSSPLHF
TRBV7-9	TRBJ2-7	few	TRBD2	TGTGCCAGCAGCTTAACCGCCGGGAGGGTAGGGGCCTACGAGCAGTACTTC	CASSLTAGRVGAYEQYF
TRBV10-3	TRBJ1-2	.	.	TGTGCCATCCAGATACAGGGAGGAGGCTACACCTTC	CAIQIQGGGYTF
TRBV3-1	TRBJ2-5	few	.	TGTGCCAGCAGCCAAGTTGCGGACCAGTACTTC	CASSQVADQYF
TRBV30	TRBJ1-6	.	.	TGTGCCTGGAGTGTAAATCGGGGTAGGAATTCACCCCTCCACTTT	CAWSVNRGRNSPLHF
TRBV5-1	TRBJ2-3	.	.	TGCGCCAGCAGCTTGGAGTCAGGACAAGATACGCAGTATTTT	CASSLESGQDTQYF
TRBV3-1	TRBJ1-1	.	TRBD1	TGTGCCAGCAGCCACCCGGGACAGGGTGGTACTGAAGCTTTCTTT	CASSHPGQGGTEAFF
TRBV27	TRBJ1-2	.	.	TGTGCCAGCACTACAGGACGGAGAGGCTACACCTTC	CASTTGRRGYTF
TRBV6-2/TRBV6-3	TRBJ2-7	few	.	TGTGCCAGCAGTTATTCGCAGGTTGCCTACGAGCAGTACTTC	CASSYSQVAYEQYF
TRBV9	TRBJ2-3	few	.	TGTGCCAGCAGCGTACCCCCCGAGGATACGCAGTATTTT	CASSVPPEDTQYF
TRBV5-1	TRBJ2-2	.	.	TGCGCCAGCAGCTCAACTGGGGGCAGAGTCGGGGAGCTGTTTTTT	CASSSTGGRVGELFF
TRBV18	TRBJ2-5	few	TRBD2	TGTGCCAGCTCACCAGGGAGCGGGGGACCACAAGAGACCCAGTACTTC	CASSPGSGGPQETQYF
TRBV10-3	TRBJ2-6	.	.	TGTGCCATCTTCCGGGGCGGCAGCTCTGGGGCCAACGTCCTGACTTTC	CAIFRGGSSGANVLTF
TRBV15	TRBJ2-3	.	TRBD1	TGTGCCACCAGCAGGGCACAGGGGGCTGGAACAGATACGCAGTATTTT	CATSRAQGAGTDTQYF
TRBV5-1	TRBJ2-7	.	.	TGCGCCAGCAGCTCAGACAGCGGATACTCCTACGAGCAGTACTTC	CASSSDSGYSYEQYF
TRBV7-2	TRBJ2-7	.	.	TGTGCCAGCAGCTTAGGGGGCGGAGTAGCATCCGAGCAGTACTTC	CASSLGGGVASEQYF
TRBV19	TRBJ2-2	.	TRBD1	TGTGCCAGTAGTATTTTTGGGACAGGGGTAACCGGGGAGCTGTTTTTT	CASSIFGTGVTGELFF
TRBV6-1	TRBJ2-3	few	.	TGTGCCAGCAGTGAAGCGCGCCAACGGTCCCCGGGGTTCACAGATACGCAGTATTTT	CASSEARQRSPGFTDTQYF
TRBV9	TRBJ2-5	.	.	TGTGCCAGCAGCGCTCTAGCGTCTGGAGAGACCCAGTACTTC	CASSALASGETQYF
TRBV5-5	TRBJ2-7	.	.	TGTGCCAGCACCCATCCCGGGGCCACCTACGAGCAGTACTTC	CASTHPGATYEQYF
TRBV7-7	TRBJ2-7	few	.	TGTGCCAGCAGCCCCTCGTACGACAAGAGCGAGCAGTACTTC	CASSPSYDKSEQYF
TRBV7-9	TRBJ2-5	.	TRBD1	TGTGCCAGCAGCCTGACAGGGGCGGGTCCGCTGGAGACCCAGTACTTC	CASSLTGAGPLETQYF
TRBV30	TRBJ2-7	few	.	TGTGCCTGGAGTAGACAGGAAGGTGAGCAGTACTTC	CAWSRQEGEQYF
TRBV20-1	TRBJ2-5	.	.	TGCAGTGCGAGTCGCACAGGGAGGGAGACCCAGTACTTC	CSASRTGRETQYF
TRBV12-3/TRBV12-4	TRBJ2-2	.	TRBD2	TGTGCCAGCAGCTGGGGGGGGGACCGGGAGCTGTTTTTT	CASSWGGDRELFF
TRBV11-2	TRBJ2-7	few	.	TGTGCCAGCAACCCGGACAGTTTTCCATACTACGAGCAGTACTTC	CASNPDSFPYYEQYF
TRBV7-2	TRBJ2-3	few	.	TGTGCCAGCAGCCTCAGGAGGGCCACAGATACGCAGTATTTT	CASSLRRATDTQYF
TRBV15	TRBJ2-1	many	TRBD1	TGTGCCACCAGCAGAACAGGGGATTTGTACAATGAGCAGTTCTTC	CATSRTGDLYNEQFF
TRBV7-5	TRBJ2-3	few	.	.	CISVPEGPTGGVEGDTQYF
TRBV23-1	TRBJ2-2	.	TRBD1	TGCGCCAGCCCGGACAGGGGGCTGCCCGGGGAGCTGTTTTTT	CASPDRGLPGELFF
TRBV4-3	TRBJ2-1	.	TRBD2	TGCGCCAGCAGCCAAGATGCAGCTAGCGGGAGTCGGGGTGAGCAGTTCTTC	CASSQDAASGSRGEQFF
TRBV24-1	TRBJ2-1	.	.	TGTGCCACCAGTGACTCTAGGGGGGAACAGCAGTTCTTC	CATSDSRGEQQFF
TRBV20-1	TRBJ2-3	few	.	TGCAGTGCTCGCGGCACAGCGGCCGATACGCAGTATTTT	CSARGTAADTQYF
TRBV4-2	TRBJ2-1	few	.	TGTGCCAGCAGCTCTAATAGGAGGGACTCGCGCAATGAGCAGTTCTTC	CASSSNRRDSRNEQFF
TRBV7-3	TRBJ2-3	.	.	TGTGCCAGCAGCTTAGGTATTGGAGATACGCAGTATTTT	CASSLGIGDTQYF
TRBV7-9	TRBJ2-2	.	.	TGTGCCAGCAGCTTACGGGCGGGGAACACCGGGGAGCTGTTTTTT	CASSLRAGNTGELFF
TRBV28	TRBJ2-7	.	.	TGTGCCAGCAGTTTAACCCGGCAGGGCGCCGACTTC	CASSLTRQGADF
TRBV5-1	TRBJ2-7	few	.	TGCGCCAGCAGCTTGGAGGGGGAGTCGGGTGAGCAGTACTTC	CASSLEGESGEQYF
TRBV12-3/TRBV12-4	TRBJ2-3	.	.	TGTGCCAGCAGTGGTTGGAGGGATACGCAGTATTTT	CASSGWRDTQYF
TRBV7-9	TRBJ1-1	.	.	TGTGCCAGCAGCTCTGGACAAACCGCCTGGAACACTGAAGCTTTCTTT	CASSSGQTAWNTEAFF
TRBV20-1	TRBJ1-3	.	TRBD1	TGCAGTGCTCCCGGGACAGGGGTAGATTTTTCGGCTGGAAACACCATATATTTT	CSAPGTGVDFSAGNTIYF
TRBV13	TRBJ1-2	.	.	TGTGCCAGCAGCGCGGACAAGGGGGGTCTCGGCTACACCTTC	CASSADKGGLGYTF